This entry features one T cell receptor (beta chain) sequence. This sample is drawn from a study of blood T cell repertoires in COVID-19. Background on the study: The samples span acute and convalescent COVID-19 from the United States, Italy and Spain. PBMCs, B-cell-depleted T cells, or T cells were the source of the cDNA or gDNA that made up the material.

The authors' processing: Amplification of reference gene primers provided the estimated nucleated cell counts. Assay used: immunoSEQ multiplex PCR; TCRdb lists only in-frame clones, some missing. The V and J calls and clone size are taken from that table; D and trimming were inferred from the DNA. This table holds about 120,000 clones, more than 75% found once. The receptor was derived from a man aged 55 to 70 with acute or convalescent COVID-19. The sample was peripheral blood.

This CDR3 is CASSQERTGVYEQYF. CDR3 nucleotides: TGCGCCAGCAGCCAAGAACGGACAGGGGTCTACGAGCAGTACTTC. V gene TRBV4-3 combines with J gene TRBJ2-7; 9 nucleotides align to TRBD1. Trimming removed 0 bases from V and 3 bases from J; junction bases left unmatched: 3. The CDR3 contains 15 residues. Germline V gene lookup returns CDR1 LGHNA and CDR2 YSLEER.